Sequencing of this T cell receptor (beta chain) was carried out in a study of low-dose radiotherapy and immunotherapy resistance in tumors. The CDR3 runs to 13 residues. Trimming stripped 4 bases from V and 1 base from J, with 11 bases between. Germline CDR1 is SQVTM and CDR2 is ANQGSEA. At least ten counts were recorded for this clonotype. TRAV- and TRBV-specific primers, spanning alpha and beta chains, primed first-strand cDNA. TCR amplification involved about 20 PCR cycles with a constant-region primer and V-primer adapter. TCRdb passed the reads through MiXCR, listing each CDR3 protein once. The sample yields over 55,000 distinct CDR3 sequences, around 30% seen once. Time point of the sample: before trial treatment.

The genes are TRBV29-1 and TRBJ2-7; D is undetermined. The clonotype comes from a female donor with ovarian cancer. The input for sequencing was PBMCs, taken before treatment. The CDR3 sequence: CSVVRWGSYEQYF. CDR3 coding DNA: TGCAGCGTTGTGAGATGGGGATCCTACGAGCAGTACTTC.